This T cell receptor (beta chain) was identified during a study of tumor and adjacent non-tumor tissue in lung cancer. CDR1 and CDR2 from the germline V gene are SGHRS and YFSETQ. The CDR3 is 16 amino acids. Remarks on this clonotype: Antigen unknown. This may arise from a read error, as a much more abundant clone is one base away.

The study's findings and limits: Patients with more diverse tumor TCRs had worse survival. Tumor repertoires had a smaller top 100 clone share than normal lung.

TCRbeta libraries were built with three rounds of nested PCR, modified from ARM-PCR. MiXCR was run by TCRdb on the multiplex PCR reads, yielding one entry per CDR3 protein. Of tens of thousands of distinct CDR3 sequences listed, around 80% are singletons. This sample's RNA came from whole unsorted tissue. This non-tumor lung sample came from over 3 cm beyond the tumor edge. Sequenced input: distant non-tumor lung tissue. This receptor was identified in an older man with non-small cell lung cancer. The chain couples TRBV5-1 to TRBJ2-1, with 7 bases aligning to TRBD1. The CDR3 DNA reads TGCACCAGCAGCTTGGTTGCGACAGGGTCCTACAATGAGCAGTTCTTC. It codes for CTSSLVATGSYNEQFF.